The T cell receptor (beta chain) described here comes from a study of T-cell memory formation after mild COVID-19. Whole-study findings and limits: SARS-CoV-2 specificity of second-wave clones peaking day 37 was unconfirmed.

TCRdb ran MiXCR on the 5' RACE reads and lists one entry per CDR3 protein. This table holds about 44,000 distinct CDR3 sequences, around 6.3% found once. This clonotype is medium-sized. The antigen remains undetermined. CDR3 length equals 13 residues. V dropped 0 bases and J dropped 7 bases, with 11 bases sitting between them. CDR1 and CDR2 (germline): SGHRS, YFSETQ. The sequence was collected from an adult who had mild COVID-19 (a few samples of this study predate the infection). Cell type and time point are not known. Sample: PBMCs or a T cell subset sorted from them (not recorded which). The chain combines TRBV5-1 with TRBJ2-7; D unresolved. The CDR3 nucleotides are TGCGCCAGCAGCTTGGCCGGATCGAGGGAGCAGTACTTC. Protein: CASSLAGSREQYF.